The source of this T cell receptor beta chain is a study of blood T cell repertoires in COVID-19. The overall study: Whether acute or convalescent, the COVID-19 samples came from the United States, Italy and Spain. Sources were T cells, B-cell-depleted T cells, or PBMCs; the material itself was cDNA or gDNA.

Authors' data handling: Reference gene primer amplification gave estimated nucleated cell counts. Sequencing used immunoSEQ multiplex PCR; TCRdb keeps in-frame clones, though not all of them. That table is the source of V, J and clone size, and D and trimming were worked out from the DNA. The top ten clones hold about 9.6% of a sample with about 180,000 clones, 80% to 90% of them seen once. A few counts support this clone. V dropped 7 bases and J dropped 3 bases, with 15 bases sitting between them. The germline V gene has CDR1 ENHRY and CDR2 SYGVKD. CDR3 length: 15 residues. V gene TRBV10-3 combines with J gene TRBJ2-2; weak D call: TRBD1 (5 bases). The sequenced sample consisted of peripheral blood. The clonotype was recovered from a man aged 45-60 years with active or convalescent COVID-19. CDR3 sequence (DNA): TGTGCCATCAACAGACAGCCAGGTTACACCGGGGAGCTGTTTTTT. Translation: CAINRQPGYTGELFF.